The 32 T cell receptor beta chains below were found in one sample sequenced in a study of blood T cell repertoires in COVID-19. Repertoires were generated with immunoSEQ multiplex PCR, while TCRdb's copy carries only in-frame clones and drops some. The sample has about 310,000 clones; roughly 89% are singletons. Sequencing was done on a sample of PBMCs or T cells enriched from blood (not recorded which). The receptors were sampled from a woman younger than 45 who had recovered from COVID-19.

The chain employs TRBV15 and TRBJ2-7, with 11 bases lining up with TRBD2. V trimming: 2 bases; J trimming: 4 bases; junction bases outside the gene matches: 16. The CDR3 is made up of 19 amino acids. Germline values: CDR1 LNHNV, CDR2 YYDKDF (reference sequence). CDR3: CATSRSGLLAGARRYEQYF. CDR3 nucleotides: TGTGCCACCAGCAGATCCGGGTTACTAGCGGGAGCGCGTAGGTACGAGCAGTACTTC.

The chain uses TRBV28 and TRBJ2-3; D call uncertain. The CDR3 length is 12 residues. Germline V CDR1 and CDR2: MDHEN, SYDVKM. V was pared by 4 bases and J by 4 bases, with 6 bases between. CDR3 sequence reads: CASSSQADTQYF. CDR3 bases: TGTGCCAGCAGTTCCCAGGCAGATACGCAGTATTTT.

A few counts support this clone. J is TRBJ1-2 and V is TRBV27, with D possibly being TRBD1 (6 bases). V shed 2 bases and J shed 7 bases, with 8 bases lying between them. The CDR3 totals 12 residues. Germline values: CDR1 MNHEY, CDR2 SMNVEV (reference sequence). For the CDR3, the DNA is TGTGCCAGCAGTTTAAGGGGGACTGGCTACACCTTC. Translating it yields CASSLRGTGYTF.

This clone was seen a single time. The chain combines TRBV28 with TRBJ2-3; 7 positions match TRBD2. J lost 2 bases, V lost 4 bases, and 9 bases had no gene match. Germline V gives CDR1 MDHEN, CDR2 SYDVKM. The CDR3 covers 16 residues. The CDR3 sequence is CASSSPLGDYTDTQYF. CDR3 sequence (DNA): TGTGCCAGCAGTTCACCGTTGGGGGACTACACAGATACGCAGTATTTT.

The CDR3 DNA follows: TGTGCCAGCAGCTGGACTAGCGGGGCCTACGAGCAGTACTTC. As protein: CASSWTSGAYEQYF. The chain is built from TRBV7-9 and TRBJ2-7; 12 bases are a match to TRBD2. The germline V gene has CDR1 SEHNR and CDR2 FQNEAQ (reference sequence). The CDR3 is 14 residues long. The ends lost 4 bases at V and 2 bases at J; junction bases unmatched: 0.

This chain joins TRBV10-1 and TRBJ2-1, with D perhaps TRBD2 (5 bases). Germline lookup yields CDR1 WNHNN and CDR2 SYGVQD (reference sequence). The V end lost 2 bases, the J end lost 6 bases, and 11 bases lay between the germline ends. This CDR3 spans 14 amino acids. CDR3 protein: CASSEALAVNEQFF. DNA of the CDR3: TGCGCCAGCAGTGAGGCTCTAGCCGTCAATGAGCAGTTCTTC.

As concerns this clone: Other DNA sequences in the same sample also yield this CDR3. The CDR3: CASSRTGSNYGYTF. In DNA, the CDR3 is TGTGCCAGCAGCCGGACAGGATCCAACTATGGCTACACCTTC. The chain links TRBV7-2 to TRBJ1-2; 7 nucleotides align to TRBD1. CDR3 length: 14 residues. Germline lookup yields CDR1 SGHTA and CDR2 FQGNSA. After removal of 5 bases from V and 2 bases from J, the junction contained 5 bases not matched to a gene. The full variable domain, with the rest looked up from reference TRBV7-2 and TRBJ1-2, is GAGVSQSPSNKVTEKGKDVELRCDPISGHTALYWYRQSLGQGLEFLIYFQGNSAPDKSGLPSDRFSAERTGGSVSTLTIQRTQQEDSAVYLCASSRTGSNYGYTFGSGTRLTVV.

V usage is TRBV5-7 and J usage is TRBJ1-5; D is uncertain. TRBV5-7 is annotated as an ORF whose role is uncertain. The V end lost 4 bases, the J end lost 4 bases, and 18 bases lay between the germline ends. This CDR3 has 16 residues. The CDR3 sequence is CASSLLSRQLNQPQHF. The DNA of the CDR3 is TGTGCCAGCAGCCTCCTATCCAGGCAGCTGAATCAGCCCCAGCATTTT.

The rearrangement uses TRBV28 and TRBJ2-6; 8 nucleotides line up with TRBD1. Trimming cost V 6 bases and J 4 bases; bases outside gene matches: 14. The CDR3 runs to 18 residues. Germline CDR1 is MDHEN and CDR2 is SYDVKM. This CDR3 reads CASSSLEQGAKGANVLTF. For the CDR3, the DNA is TGTGCCAGCAGCTCGCTAGAGCAGGGGGCGAAAGGGGCCAACGTCCTGACTTTC.

Only one count was recorded for this clone. This chain links TRBV10-3 with TRBJ2-1, with a possible D match to TRBD2 (5 bases). V lost 11 bases to trimming and J lost 4 bases, with 15 bases between them. Germline V lookup: CDR1 ENHRY, CDR2 SYGVKD. The CDR3 sequence is 13 residues long. CDR3: CALSGNPYNEQFF. CDR3 in DNA: TGTGCCCTAAGCGGCAATCCTTACAATGAGCAGTTCTTC.

CDR3 DNA sequence: TGTGCCAGTAGTCTCGGGACAGGTCGGTACTTC. This gives the protein CASSLGTGRYF. The J gene is TRBJ2-7, the V gene TRBV19; TRBD1 matches 8 bases. Germline CDR1 and CDR2: LNHDA and SQIVND (reference sequence). The CDR3 is made up of 11 amino acids. After removal of 5 bases from V and 12 bases from J, the junction contained 6 bases not matched to a gene.

The chain has TRBV6-5 and TRBJ1-2, with D possibly being TRBD1 (5 bases). Trimming took 7 bases from V and 0 from J, leaving 9 bases between them. Germline-derived CDR1 and CDR2 are MNHEY and SVGAGI. The CDR3 sequence is 13 residues long. CDR3 amino acids: CASTRQTNYGYTF. The DNA of the CDR3 is TGTGCCAGCACCCGACAGACTAACTATGGCTACACCTTC.

The chain employs TRBV4-1 and TRBJ1-1, with no clear D. The CDR3 has 13 amino acids. Per the germline V gene, CDR1 is MGHRA and CDR2 is YSYEKL. The ends were cut back, 4 bases at V and 4 bases at J, with 10 bases in the middle. CDR3 amino acids: CASSPPWATEAFF. The CDR3 DNA is TGCGCCAGCAGCCCCCCTTGGGCCACTGAAGCTTTCTTT.

The rearrangement joins TRBV7-3 to TRBJ2-1; 7 nucleotides align to TRBD2. Germline trimming cut 5 bases from V and 7 bases from J; bases unmatched to any gene: 11. Germline V lookup: CDR1 SGHTA, CDR2 FQGTGA. This CDR3 contains 15 residues. In DNA form, the CDR3 reads TGTGCCAGCAGCACAGCGGGACGTGGTTTGAATGAGCAGTTCTTC. Translated: CASSTAGRGLNEQFF. Variable domain in full (rest from reference TRBV7-3 and TRBJ2-1): GAGVSQTPSNKVTEKGKYVELRCDPISGHTALYWYRQSLGQGPEFLIYFQGTGAADDSGLPNDRFFAVRPEGSVSTLKIQRTERGDSAVYLCASSTAGRGLNEQFFGPGTRLTVL.

The chain uses TRBV3-1 (or the pseudogene TRBV3-2) and TRBJ2-5, with TRBD2 matching over 8 bases. Looked up from germline, CDR1 is LGHDT and CDR2 is YNNKEL (reference sequence). This CDR3 contains 17 residues. V dropped 2 bases and J dropped 5; count of bases not matched to a gene: 13. CDR3 protein: CASSQFSGGPRGETQYF. DNA of the CDR3: TGTGCCAGCAGCCAATTTTCGGGAGGGCCCCGGGGCGAGACCCAGTACTTC.

The rearrangement links TRBV19 to TRBJ2-1; 9 bases agree with TRBD2. The CDR3 is 16 residues long. The ends lost 5 bases at V and 3 bases at J; junction bases unmatched: 8. CDR1 LNHDA and CDR2 SQIVND come from the germline V gene (reference sequence). The CDR3 region has the DNA TGTGCCAGTAGTTTCATAGCGGGAGTTCGCTACAATGAGCAGTTCTTC. It translates to CASSFIAGVRYNEQFF.

The chain employs TRBV5-1 and TRBJ1-2; D uncertain. The CDR3 length is 13 residues. CDR1 is SGHRS, CDR2 YFSETQ, per germline. V lost 0 bases and J 0 bases, leaving 3 bases between the germline ends. CDR3: CASSLAANYGYTF. CDR3 sequence (DNA): TGCGCCAGCAGCTTGGCAGCTAACTATGGCTACACCTTC.

The rearrangement uses TRBV7-2 and TRBJ1-4; D uncertain. The V gene's germline CDR1 is SGHTA and CDR2 FQGNSA. The CDR3 totals 13 residues. The V gene lost 7 bases and the J gene lost 5 bases, with 11 bases spanning the gap. The chain's CDR3 is CASTMRVNEKLFF. The CDR3 bases are TGTGCCAGCACTATGAGGGTAAATGAAAAACTGTTTTTT.

For this clone: A read error may produce the germline difference seen at one junction end. The V call is TRBV6-1, the J call TRBJ1-2; weak D call: TRBD1 (5 bases). Germline V CDR1 and CDR2: MNHNS, SASEGT. CDR3 size: 13 residues. CDR3 sequence reads: CASREVAGDGYTF. The CDR3 bases are TGTGCCAGCAGGGAAGTCGCGGGGGACGGCTACACCTTC.

In this sample, this clone turned up once. V and J are TRBV7-9 and TRBJ2-3; 9 bases fit TRBD2. This CDR3 has 15 amino acids. Germline V CDR1 and CDR2: SEHNR, FQNEAQ (reference sequence). Unmatched junction bases numbered 8, after V lost 5 bases and J lost 5 bases. This chain's CDR3 is CASSHQRGAVDTQYF. As DNA, the CDR3 is TGTGCCAGCAGCCACCAGCGGGGGGCGGTAGATACGCAGTATTTT.

The chain recombines TRBV7-6 with TRBJ1-3; D uncertain. V was pared by 5 bases and J by 4 bases, with 12 bases between. CDR1 is SGHVS and CDR2 is FNYEAQ in the germline V gene. The CDR3 consists of 14 residues. CDR3 sequence reads: CASSQNSQGNTIYF. The CDR3 nucleotides are TGTGCCAGCAGCCAAAATTCACAGGGAAACACCATATATTTT.

Comment on this clone: Germline is not matched at one junction end, which may reflect a read error. The chain combines TRBV20-1 with TRBJ2-7, with 8 bases matching TRBD2. The CDR3 extends over 11 amino acids. Germline V gene data show CDR1 as DFQATT and CDR2 as SNEGSKA (reference sequence). The DNA of the CDR3 is TGCAGTGCTAGAGGGGCGGGAGGTCACAACTTC. Translation gives CSARGAGGHNF.

The chain combines TRBV12-5 with TRBJ1-5; 7 nucleotides match TRBD1. V shed 4 bases and J 7 bases; nucleotides not matched to a gene: 4. CDR3 size: 13 residues. Germline CDR1 LGHNT, CDR2 FRNRAP. The CDR3 sequence: CASGSDRRQPQHF. The DNA of the CDR3 is TGTGCTAGTGGTTCGGACAGGAGGCAGCCCCAGCATTTT.

CDR3 protein: CASSLGGSVYEQFF. CDR3 nucleotide sequence: TGTGCCAGCAGCCTGGGCGGGAGTGTCTATGAGCAGTTCTTC. The V gene is TRBV14, the J gene TRBJ2-1, with 7 bases fitting TRBD2. This CDR3 spans 14 amino acids. V gave up 4 bases and J gave up 8 bases; unmatched junction bases: 8. Germline lookup yields CDR1 SGHDN and CDR2 FVKESK.

This chain's CDR3 is CASSRQGMSGNTIYF. The CDR3 DNA reads TGTGCCAGCAGTCGGCAGGGGATGTCTGGAAACACCATATATTTT. The J gene is TRBJ1-3, the V gene TRBV2, with a possible D match to TRBD1 (6 bases). The CDR3 is 15 amino acids. CDR1 is SNHLY and CDR2 is FYNNEI in the germline V gene. V dropped 5 bases and J dropped 1 base, with 12 bases sitting between them.

The chain uses TRBV7-2 and TRBJ1-6, with 9 bases lining up with TRBD1. Germline-derived CDR1 and CDR2 are SGHTA and FQGNSA. The V gene end was trimmed by 9 bases and the J gene end by 13 bases; junction bases not matched to a gene: 13. The CDR3 covers 14 residues. CDR3 sequence reads: CASSILTGGGPLHF. The CDR3 DNA reads TGTGCCAGTAGCATACTAACAGGGGGCGGGCCCCTCCACTTT.

In nucleotides, the CDR3 is TGTGCCAGCAGCTTAGATCATGAAGCGGGGGCCGGTGAGCAGTTCTTC. Residues: CASSLDHEAGAGEQFF. This chain uses TRBV11-3 with TRBJ2-1, with 8 bases lining up with TRBD2. Germline V CDR1 and CDR2: SGHNT, YENEEA. The CDR3 extends over 16 amino acids. Trimming took 0 bases from V and 9 from J; bases not matched to a gene: 10.

This chain uses TRBV19 with TRBJ1-4, with 9 bases matching TRBD1. This CDR3 has 13 amino acids. V lost 5 bases and J lost 11; bases outside the gene matches: 6. In germline, CDR1 is LNHDA, CDR2 SQIVND (reference sequence). The CDR3 bases are TGTGCCAGTAGTTCGGGACAGGGTGAGAAACTGTTTTTT. Protein: CASSSGQGEKLFF. The entire variable domain, with the rest obtained from reference TRBV19 and TRBJ1-4, is as follows: DGGITQSPKYLFRKEGQNVTLSCEQNLNHDAMYWYRQDPGQGLRLIYYSQIVNDFQKGDIAEGYSVSREKKESFPLTVTSAQKNPTAFYLCASSSGQGEKLFFGSGTQLSVL.

The V gene is TRBV5-8, the J gene TRBJ1-5; no definite D call. Trimming removed 1 base at V and 5 bases at J, with 13 bases between. The CDR3 is 15 amino acids. CDR1 is SGHTS, CDR2 YDEGEE, per germline. CDR3 sequence reads: CASSLSRGDYQPQHF. CDR3 bases: TGTGCCAGCAGCTTGAGTAGAGGTGATTATCAGCCCCAGCATTTT.

V gene TRBV28 combines with J gene TRBJ2-3; D not certain. The CDR3 has 14 amino acids. V gave up 1 base and J gave up 7 bases, with 12 bases separating them. In germline, CDR1 is MDHEN, CDR2 SYDVKM. CDR3 nucleotide sequence: TGTGCCAGCAGTTTATATATCGCGGAGTATACGCAGTATTTT. Protein sequence: CASSLYIAEYTQYF.

In this sample, this clone turned up a few times. The CDR3 reads CASSIGVINSPLHF. For the CDR3, the DNA is TGTGCCAGTAGTATCGGGGTGATTAATTCACCCCTCCACTTT. V usage is TRBV19 and J usage is TRBJ1-6; D remains ambiguous. Germline V gene lookup returns CDR1 LNHDA and CDR2 SQIVND (reference sequence). The V gene lost 3 bases and the J gene lost 6 bases, with 9 bases spanning the gap. The CDR3 extends over 14 amino acids.

V and J are TRBV5-1 and TRBJ2-7; possible D gene TRBD1, 6 bases. CDR1 and CDR2 from the germline V gene are SGHRS and YFSETQ. V lost 2 bases and J 3 bases, leaving 12 bases between the germline ends. This CDR3 has 14 residues. The DNA for the CDR3 is TGCGCCAGCAGCTTTAGGGGGTTGGTCTACGAGCAGTACTTC. Translating gives CASSFRGLVYEQYF.